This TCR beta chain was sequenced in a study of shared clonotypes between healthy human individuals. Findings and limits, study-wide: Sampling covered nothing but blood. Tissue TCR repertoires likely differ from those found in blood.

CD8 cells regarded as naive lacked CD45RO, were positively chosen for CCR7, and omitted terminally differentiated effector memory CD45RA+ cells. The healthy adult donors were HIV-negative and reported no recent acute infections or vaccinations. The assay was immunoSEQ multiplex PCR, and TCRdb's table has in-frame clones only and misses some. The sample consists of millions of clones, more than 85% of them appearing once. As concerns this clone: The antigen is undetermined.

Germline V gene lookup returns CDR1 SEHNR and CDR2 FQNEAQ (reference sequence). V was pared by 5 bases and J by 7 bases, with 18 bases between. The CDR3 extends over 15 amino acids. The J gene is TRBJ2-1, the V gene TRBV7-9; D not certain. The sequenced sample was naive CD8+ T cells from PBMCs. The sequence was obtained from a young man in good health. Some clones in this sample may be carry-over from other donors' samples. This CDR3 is CASSPVRAPINEQFF. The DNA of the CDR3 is TGTGCCAGCAGCCCCGTTAGGGCACCAATAAATGAGCAGTTCTTC.